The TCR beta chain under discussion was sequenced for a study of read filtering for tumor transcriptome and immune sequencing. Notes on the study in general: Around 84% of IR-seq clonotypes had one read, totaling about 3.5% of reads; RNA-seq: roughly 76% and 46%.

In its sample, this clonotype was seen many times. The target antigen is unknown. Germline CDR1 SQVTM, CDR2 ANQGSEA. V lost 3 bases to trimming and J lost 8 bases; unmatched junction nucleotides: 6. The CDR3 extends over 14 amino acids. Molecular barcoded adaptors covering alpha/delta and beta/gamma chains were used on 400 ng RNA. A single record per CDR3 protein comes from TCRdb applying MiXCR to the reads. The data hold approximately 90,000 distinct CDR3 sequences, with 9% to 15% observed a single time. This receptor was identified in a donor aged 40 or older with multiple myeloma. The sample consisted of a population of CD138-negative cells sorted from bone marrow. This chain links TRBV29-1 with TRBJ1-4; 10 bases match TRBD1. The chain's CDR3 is CSVDRGTGDEKLFF. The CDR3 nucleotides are TGCAGCGTTGACCGTGGGACAGGGGACGAAAAACTGTTTTTT.